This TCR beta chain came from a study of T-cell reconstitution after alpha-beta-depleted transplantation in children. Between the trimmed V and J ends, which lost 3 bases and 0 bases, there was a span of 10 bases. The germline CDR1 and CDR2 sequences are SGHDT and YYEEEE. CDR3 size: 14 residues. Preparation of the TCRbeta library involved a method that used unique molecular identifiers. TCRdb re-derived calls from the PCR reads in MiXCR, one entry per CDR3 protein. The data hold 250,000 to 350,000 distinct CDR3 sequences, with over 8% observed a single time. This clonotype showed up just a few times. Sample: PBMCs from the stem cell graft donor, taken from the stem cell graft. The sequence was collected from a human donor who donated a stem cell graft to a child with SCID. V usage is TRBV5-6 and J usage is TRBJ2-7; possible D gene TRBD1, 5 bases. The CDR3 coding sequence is TGTGCCAGCAGCTATTACAGGAGCTCCTACGAGCAGTACTTC. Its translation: CASSYYRSSYEQYF.